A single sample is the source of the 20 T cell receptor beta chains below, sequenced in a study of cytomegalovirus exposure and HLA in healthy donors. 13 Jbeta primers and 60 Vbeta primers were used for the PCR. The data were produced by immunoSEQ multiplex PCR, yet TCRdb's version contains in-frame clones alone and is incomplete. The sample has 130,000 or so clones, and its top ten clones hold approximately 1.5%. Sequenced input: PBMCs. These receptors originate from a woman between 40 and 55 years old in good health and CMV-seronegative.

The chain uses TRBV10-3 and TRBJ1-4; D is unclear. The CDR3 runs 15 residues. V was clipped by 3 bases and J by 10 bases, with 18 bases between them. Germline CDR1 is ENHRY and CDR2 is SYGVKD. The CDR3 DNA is TGTGCCATCAGTGATGTTGGCAACCTAGCGGCAAAACTGTTTTTT. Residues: CAISDVGNLAAKLFF.

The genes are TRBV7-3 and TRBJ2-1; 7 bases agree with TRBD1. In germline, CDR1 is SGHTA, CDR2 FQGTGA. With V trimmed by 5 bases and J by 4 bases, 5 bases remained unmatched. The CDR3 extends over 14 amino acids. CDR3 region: CASSIGQAYNEQFF. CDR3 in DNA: TGTGCCAGCAGCATCGGACAGGCGTACAATGAGCAGTTCTTC.

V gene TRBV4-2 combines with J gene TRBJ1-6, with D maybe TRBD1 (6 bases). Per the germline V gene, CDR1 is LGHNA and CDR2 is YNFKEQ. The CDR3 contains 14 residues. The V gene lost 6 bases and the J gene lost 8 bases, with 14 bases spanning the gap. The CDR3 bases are TGTGCCAGCAGGGTATCCAGGGGTGATTCACCCCTCCACTTT. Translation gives CASRVSRGDSPLHF.

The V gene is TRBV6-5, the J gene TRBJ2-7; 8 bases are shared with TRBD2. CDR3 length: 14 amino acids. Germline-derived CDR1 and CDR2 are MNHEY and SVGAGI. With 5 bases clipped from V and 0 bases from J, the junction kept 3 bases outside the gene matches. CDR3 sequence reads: CASSREGLSYEQYF. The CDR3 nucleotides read TGTGCCAGCAGTCGGGAGGGGCTCTCCTACGAGCAGTACTTC.

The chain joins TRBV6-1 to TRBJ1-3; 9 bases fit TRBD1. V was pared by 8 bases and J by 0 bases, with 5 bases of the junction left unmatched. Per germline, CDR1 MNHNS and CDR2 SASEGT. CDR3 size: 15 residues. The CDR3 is CASGTGPYSGNTIYF. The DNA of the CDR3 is TGTGCCAGCGGGACAGGGCCTTACTCTGGAAACACCATATATTTT.

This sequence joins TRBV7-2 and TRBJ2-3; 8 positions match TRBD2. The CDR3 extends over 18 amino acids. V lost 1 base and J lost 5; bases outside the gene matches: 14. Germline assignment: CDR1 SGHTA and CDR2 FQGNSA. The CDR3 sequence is CASSLDRPGGVGGDTQYF. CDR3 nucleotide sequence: TGTGCCAGCAGCTTAGATAGGCCCGGGGGGGTAGGTGGAGATACGCAGTATTTT. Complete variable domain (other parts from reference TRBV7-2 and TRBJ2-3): GAGVSQSPSNKVTEKGKDVELRCDPISGHTALYWYRQSLGQGLEFLIYFQGNSAPDKSGLPSDRFSAERTGGSVSTLTIQRTQQEDSAVYLCASSLDRPGGVGGDTQYFGPGTRLTVL.

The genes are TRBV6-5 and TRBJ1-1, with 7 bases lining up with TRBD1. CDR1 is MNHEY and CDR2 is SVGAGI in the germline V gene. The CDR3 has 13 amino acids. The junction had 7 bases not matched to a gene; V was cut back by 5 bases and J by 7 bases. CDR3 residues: CASSQDRAGEAFF. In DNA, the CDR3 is TGTGCCAGCAGTCAAGACAGGGCGGGTGAAGCTTTCTTT.

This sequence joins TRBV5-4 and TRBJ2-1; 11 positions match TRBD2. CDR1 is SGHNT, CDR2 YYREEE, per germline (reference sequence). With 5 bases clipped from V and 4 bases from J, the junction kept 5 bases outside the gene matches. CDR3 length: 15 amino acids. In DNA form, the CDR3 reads TGTGCCAGCAGGGCGGGACTAGCGGTATACAATGAGCAGTTCTTC. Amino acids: CASRAGLAVYNEQFF.

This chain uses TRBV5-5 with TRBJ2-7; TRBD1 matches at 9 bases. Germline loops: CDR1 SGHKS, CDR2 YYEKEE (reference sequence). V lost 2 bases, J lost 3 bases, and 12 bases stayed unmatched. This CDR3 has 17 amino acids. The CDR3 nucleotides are TGTGCCAGCAGCTTCAGTACAGGGGGCCTCCCCATCTACGAGCAGTACTTC. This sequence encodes CASSFSTGGLPIYEQYF.

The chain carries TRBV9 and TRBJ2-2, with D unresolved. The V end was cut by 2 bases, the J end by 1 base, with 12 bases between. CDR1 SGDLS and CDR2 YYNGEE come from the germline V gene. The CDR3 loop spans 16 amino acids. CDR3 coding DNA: TGTGCCAGCAGCGTGGGTATCCGAGGGAACACCGGGGAGCTGTTTTTT. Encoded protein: CASSVGIRGNTGELFF.

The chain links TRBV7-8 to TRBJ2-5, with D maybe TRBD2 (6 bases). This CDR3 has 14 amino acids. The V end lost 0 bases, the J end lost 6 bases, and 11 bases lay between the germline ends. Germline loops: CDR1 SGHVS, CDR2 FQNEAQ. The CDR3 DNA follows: TGTGCCAGCAGCTTAGCTGGCGGGGCGAAGACCCAGTACTTC. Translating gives CASSLAGGAKTQYF. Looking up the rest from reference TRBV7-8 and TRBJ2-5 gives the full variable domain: GAGVSQSPRYKVAKRGQDVALRCDPISGHVSLFWYQQALGQGPEFLTYFQNEAQLDKSGLPSDRFFAERPEGSVSTLKIQRTQQEDSAVYLCASSLAGGAKTQYFGPGTRLLVL.

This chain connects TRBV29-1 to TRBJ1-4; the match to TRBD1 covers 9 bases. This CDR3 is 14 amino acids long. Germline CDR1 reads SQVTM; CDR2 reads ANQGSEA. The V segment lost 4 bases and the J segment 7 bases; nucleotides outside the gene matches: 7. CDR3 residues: CSVAGSTGGEKLFF. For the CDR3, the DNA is TGCAGCGTTGCGGGGTCGACAGGGGGTGAAAAACTGTTTTTT.

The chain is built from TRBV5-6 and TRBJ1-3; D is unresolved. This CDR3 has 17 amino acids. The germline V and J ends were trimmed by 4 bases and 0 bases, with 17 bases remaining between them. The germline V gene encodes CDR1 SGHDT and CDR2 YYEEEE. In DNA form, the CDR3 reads TGTGCCAGCAGCCCGGGAGGGTCCTCGAGCTCTGGAAACACCATATATTTT. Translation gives CASSPGGSSSSGNTIYF. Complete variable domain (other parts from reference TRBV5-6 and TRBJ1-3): DAGVTQSPTHLIKTRGQQVTLRCSPKSGHDTVSWYQQALGQGPQFIFQYYEEEERQRGNFPDRFSGHQFPNYSSELNVNALLLGDSALYLCASSPGGSSSSGNTIYFGEGSWLTVV.

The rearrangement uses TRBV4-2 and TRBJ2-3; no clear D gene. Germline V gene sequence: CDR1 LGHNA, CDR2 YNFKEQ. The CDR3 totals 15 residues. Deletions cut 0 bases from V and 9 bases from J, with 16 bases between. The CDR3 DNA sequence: TGTGCCAGCAGCCAAGATGGTTTAGGCAGCGCGACGCAGTATTTT. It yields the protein CASSQDGLGSATQYF.

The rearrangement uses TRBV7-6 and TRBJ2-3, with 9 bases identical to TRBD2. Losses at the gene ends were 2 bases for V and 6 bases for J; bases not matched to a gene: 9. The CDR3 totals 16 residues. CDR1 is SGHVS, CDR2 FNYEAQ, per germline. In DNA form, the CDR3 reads TGTGCCAGCAGCTTAAGGGCGGGGGGGCCAAGTGATACGCAGTATTTT. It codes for CASSLRAGGPSDTQYF.

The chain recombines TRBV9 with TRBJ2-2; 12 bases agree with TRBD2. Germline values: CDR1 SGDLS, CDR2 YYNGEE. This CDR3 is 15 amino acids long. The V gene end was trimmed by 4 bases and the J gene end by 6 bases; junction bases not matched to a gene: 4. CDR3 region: CASSPSGGAAGELFF. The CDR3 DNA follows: TGTGCCAGCAGCCCTAGCGGGGGGGCGGCCGGGGAGCTGTTTTTT.

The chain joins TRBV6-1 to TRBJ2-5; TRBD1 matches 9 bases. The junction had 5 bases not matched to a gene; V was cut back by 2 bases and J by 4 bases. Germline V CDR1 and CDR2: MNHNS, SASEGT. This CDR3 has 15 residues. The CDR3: CASSEWDRVGETQYF. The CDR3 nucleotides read TGTGCCAGCAGTGAATGGGACAGGGTGGGAGAGACCCAGTACTTC.

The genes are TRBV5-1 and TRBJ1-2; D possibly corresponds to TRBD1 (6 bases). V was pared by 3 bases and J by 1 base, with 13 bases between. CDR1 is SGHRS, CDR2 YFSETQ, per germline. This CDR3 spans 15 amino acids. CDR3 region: CASSYGTTINYGYTF. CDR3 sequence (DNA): TGCGCCAGCAGCTACGGGACAACCATTAACTATGGCTACACCTTC.

CDR3 loop: CASSLGREVHGYTF. CDR3 DNA sequence: TGTGCCAGCAGCTTGGGCAGGGAGGTCCATGGCTACACCTTC. The chain carries TRBV5-6 and TRBJ1-2, with a tentative D call TRBD1 (5 bases). This CDR3 is 14 amino acids long. CDR1 and CDR2 (germline): SGHDT, YYEEEE. V lost 0 bases and J 6 bases, leaving 12 bases between the germline ends.

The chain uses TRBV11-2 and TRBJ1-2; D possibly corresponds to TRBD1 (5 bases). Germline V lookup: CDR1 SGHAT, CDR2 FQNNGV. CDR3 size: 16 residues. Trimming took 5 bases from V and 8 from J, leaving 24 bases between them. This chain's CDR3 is CASSQRGGADPRGYTF. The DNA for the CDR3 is TGTGCCAGCAGCCAACGAGGCGGGGCGGACCCGCGGGGCTACACCTTC.